Below are 19 T cell receptor beta chains sequenced from a single sample in a study of blood T cell repertoires in COVID-19. Generated by immunoSEQ multiplex PCR, the TCRdb table keeps only in-frame clones and is missing some. The sample holds roughly 280,000 clones, roughly 86% seen once. The sample comprised peripheral blood. These receptors all stem from a woman under 40 with COVID-19, enrolled during active disease.

This chain uses TRBV24-1 with TRBJ2-1; 7 nucleotides match TRBD1. This CDR3 is 16 amino acids long. With V trimmed by 1 base and J by 7 bases, 9 bases remained unmatched. Germline V gene data show CDR1 as KGHDR and CDR2 as SFDVKD. This CDR3 reads CATSDFSGGLGNEQFF. CDR3 nucleotide sequence: TGTGCCACCAGTGATTTCTCAGGGGGTTTGGGGAATGAGCAGTTCTTC.

The V and J genes are TRBV24-1 and TRBJ2-7; 8 bases are a match to TRBD1. J gave up 5 bases and V 9 bases, and 14 bases lay outside the gene matches. The CDR3 has 15 amino acids. The germline V gene encodes CDR1 KGHDR and CDR2 SFDVKD. The CDR3, as DNA: TGTGCCACCTCAGGGGGCGCAACCCGGGGCCACGAGCAGTACTTC. Translating gives CATSGGATRGHEQYF.

V gene TRBV5-1 combines with J gene TRBJ1-1; TRBD1 might be the D (6 bases). The length of the CDR3 is 14 residues. Trimming stripped 3 bases from V and 6 bases from J, with 15 bases between. Germline V gives CDR1 SGHRS, CDR2 YFSETQ. The CDR3 DNA follows: TGCGCCAGCAGCTATCCGGACAGTATCCCTGAAGCTTTCTTT. This codes for CASSYPDSIPEAFF.

J is TRBJ2-5 and V is TRBV29-1; possibly TRBD1 for D (6 bases). In germline, CDR1 is SQVTM, CDR2 ANQGSEA. This CDR3 region has 13 residues. Trimming shortened V by 6 bases and J by 5 bases, and 16 bases separated the two germline ends. CDR3 nucleotides: TGCAGCGTAGAACCAGGGGTGGCTGAGACCCAGTACTTC. Translation: CSVEPGVAETQYF.

This chain uses TRBV6-6 with TRBJ2-3; 13 bases agree with TRBD2. Germline V gives CDR1 MNHNY, CDR2 SVGAGI (reference sequence). J gave up 2 bases and V 5 bases, and 7 bases lay outside the gene matches. The CDR3 extends over 17 amino acids. DNA for the CDR3: TGTGCCAGCAGTCCTCGGACTAGCGGGAGTAACACAGATACGCAGTATTTT. Its translation: CASSPRTSGSNTDTQYF.

This clone was seen a handful of times. CDR3 loop: CASNGGSNQPQHF. CDR3 DNA sequence: TGTGCCAGCAATGGAGGGAGCAATCAGCCCCAGCATTTT. V is TRBV12-3 or TRBV12-4 and J is TRBJ1-5, with D uncertain. This CDR3 is 13 amino acids long. The V end was cut by 7 bases, the J end by 1 base, with 8 bases between.

The rearrangement joins TRBV2 to TRBJ1-1, with D unresolved. From germline, CDR1 is SNHLY and CDR2 FYNNEI. This CDR3 has 13 amino acids. V was trimmed by 4 bases and J by 3 bases, leaving 9 bases between them. This CDR3 reads CASSADGDTEAFF. The CDR3 DNA sequence: TGTGCCAGCAGTGCTGACGGAGACACTGAAGCTTTCTTT.

The chain has TRBV5-5 and TRBJ2-3; 8 positions agree with TRBD2. Germline lookup yields CDR1 SGHKS and CDR2 YYEKEE (reference sequence). The length of the CDR3 is 15 residues. J was trimmed by 5 bases and V by 2 bases; bases with no gene match: 7. CDR3 nucleotides: TGTGCCAGCAGCTTATCAGCGGGAGCGGGAGATACGCAGTATTTT. Translation: CASSLSAGAGDTQYF.

The chain joins TRBV7-2 to TRBJ2-1; TRBD2 agrees at 14 bases. The length of the CDR3 is 17 residues. CDR1 SGHTA and CDR2 FQGNSA come from the germline V gene. V lost 5 bases, J lost 5 bases, and 8 bases stayed unmatched. This CDR3 is CASSRGTSGSNHNEQFF. The CDR3 nucleotides are TGTGCCAGCAGCCGCGGGACTAGCGGGAGTAACCACAATGAGCAGTTCTTC.

This chain joins TRBV2 and TRBJ1-5, with D hard to call. Germline V CDR1 and CDR2: SNHLY, FYNNEI. Trimming shortened V by 2 bases and J by 6 bases, and 11 bases separated the two germline ends. The CDR3 covers 14 residues. The CDR3 protein is CASSEQQVSQPQHF. For the CDR3, the DNA is TGTGCCAGCAGTGAACAGCAGGTCTCTCAGCCCCAGCATTTT.

This clone was found a few times. V usage is TRBV2 and J usage is TRBJ1-1, with D perhaps matching TRBD1 (5 bases). The CDR3 sequence is 13 residues long. Germline values: CDR1 SNHLY, CDR2 FYNNEI. Trimming took 4 bases from V and 5 from J, leaving 11 bases between them. The CDR3 region has the DNA TGTGCCAGCAGTGGGACACTTAAAACTGAAGCTTTCTTT. It encodes CASSGTLKTEAFF.

The genes are TRBV5-4 and TRBJ1-1; 8 bases are shared with TRBD1. The CDR3 is 15 residues long. V dropped 1 base and J dropped 1; count of bases not matched to a gene: 3. CDR1 and CDR2 (germline): SGHNT, YYREEE (reference sequence). CDR3 in DNA: TGTGCCAGCAGCTTGCCAGGGGGCGGGAACACTGAAGCTTTCTTT. Translated: CASSLPGGGNTEAFF.

The rearrangement links TRBV28 to TRBJ2-7, with TRBD2 matching over 7 bases. The V segment lost 3 bases and the J segment 5 bases; nucleotides outside the gene matches: 13. Looked up from germline, CDR1 is MDHEN and CDR2 is SYDVKM. The CDR3 sequence is 16 residues long. The CDR3 loop reads CASSFGGTTSGDEQYF. DNA of the CDR3: TGTGCCAGCAGTTTCGGTGGGACTACATCGGGGGACGAGCAGTACTTC.

This clone appeared once. This chain links TRBV7-2 with TRBJ2-5; 7 positions match TRBD1. The CDR3 is 15 amino acids. Germline values: CDR1 SGHTA, CDR2 FQGNSA. Trimming cost V 5 bases and J 1 base; bases outside gene matches: 7. The CDR3 spells CASSQRQGRQETQYF. The CDR3, as DNA: TGTGCCAGCAGCCAACGACAGGGTCGCCAAGAGACCCAGTACTTC.

The chain couples TRBV6-6 to TRBJ1-2, with 8 bases aligning to TRBD1. V shed 7 bases and J 6 bases; nucleotides not matched to a gene: 4. The V gene's germline CDR1 is MNHNY and CDR2 SVGAGI (reference sequence). The CDR3 extends over 12 amino acids. DNA for the CDR3: TGTGCCAGCACAGGGGGCAGGGATGGCTACACCTTC. Translating it yields CASTGGRDGYTF.

The V and J genes are TRBV10-3 and TRBJ2-1, with 9 bases fitting TRBD1. The CDR3 covers 14 residues. After removal of 0 bases from V and 10 bases from J, the junction contained 4 bases not matched to a gene. CDR1 is ENHRY, CDR2 SYGVKD, per germline. CDR3 amino acids: CAISESTGGLEQFF. In nucleotides, the CDR3 is TGTGCCATCAGTGAGTCTACAGGGGGCCTGGAGCAGTTCTTC.

The rearrangement joins TRBV7-9 to TRBJ2-4, with TRBD2 as a possible D gene (5 bases). The CDR3 has 14 residues. V was pared by 5 bases and J by 5 bases, with 13 bases between. Germline CDR1 SEHNR, CDR2 FQNEAQ (reference sequence). The CDR3: CASSTPRGQNIQYF. Here the CDR3 DNA reads TGTGCCAGCAGCACCCCGCGAGGGCAAAACATTCAGTACTTC.

The V call is TRBV28, the J call TRBJ2-1; 7 positions match TRBD2. Trimming took 4 bases from V and 3 from J; bases not matched to a gene: 12. Germline assignment: CDR1 MDHEN and CDR2 SYDVKM. The CDR3 contains 17 residues. CDR3 in DNA: TGTGCCAGCAGTTCGCCCTCGACTAGCCCGGTCTACAATGAGCAGTTCTTC. Protein product: CASSSPSTSPVYNEQFF.

The rearrangement uses TRBV6-1 and TRBJ2-7; TRBD2 agrees at 10 bases. With 3 bases clipped from V and 1 base from J, the junction kept 12 bases outside the gene matches. Per germline, CDR1 MNHNS and CDR2 SASEGT. The CDR3 runs to 18 residues. The chain's CDR3 is CASSDTGLATVGSYEQYF. The CDR3 DNA sequence: TGTGCCAGCAGTGATACGGGACTAGCGACCGTAGGTTCCTACGAGCAGTACTTC.